This T cell receptor beta chain was obtained from a study of cytomegalovirus exposure and HLA in healthy donors. Study-level information: From HLA-typed donors, an early data release held about 85 million unique TCRs.

Worth noting for this clone: The antigen is unknown.

Germline V gene sequence: CDR1 LNHDA, CDR2 SQIVND (reference sequence). CDR3 size: 13 residues. Trimming stripped 8 bases from V and 3 bases from J, with 13 bases between. The study, taken as a whole, reports: Association with HLA alleles at 0.05 false discovery rate was found for 15,000 to 20,000 TCR beta sequences in a later analysis. Earlier analysis found most TCR beta V segments productive about 87% or about 30% of the time. In a later analysis, across HLA loci, associated TCR counts were highest for DRB1, lowest for HLA-C.

The PCR employed 60 Vbeta primers together with 13 Jbeta primers. Some clones are missing from TCRdb's copy, which holds only in-frame ones; the method was immunoSEQ multiplex PCR. The data show 100,000 to 150,000 clones, roughly 76% seen once. The sequenced sample was PBMCs. The rearrangement uses TRBV19 and TRBJ1-1, with D perhaps TRBD1 (5 bases). This receptor was identified in an older woman in good health and CMV-seropositive. Here the CDR3 DNA reads TGTGCCAGTTTGCGGGGCCAATACACTGAAGCTTTCTTT. Translation: CASLRGQYTEAFF.